This TCR beta chain was identified during a study of OX40 agonist ivuxolimab in advanced cancers. Whole-study results and caveats: On average, a greater number of expanded clones characterised CD8+ T cells relative to CD4+. People who partly responded at 0.1-3.0 mg/kg had some of the least clonal expansion seen.

With V trimmed by 2 bases and J by 4 bases, 1 base remained unmatched. The length of the CDR3 is 14 residues. From germline, CDR1 is SGHTA and CDR2 FQGNSA. Produced via immunoSEQ multiplex PCR; TCRdb's table is partial and in-frame only. Of around 72,000 clones in the sample, 81% are singletons; the top ten hold 5%. Comment on this clone: Antigen unknown.

Sample: CD4+ or CD8+ T cells sorted from blood, taken in a trial of the OX40 agonist ivuxolimab. V gene TRBV7-2 combines with J gene TRBJ1-5, with 8 bases matching TRBD1. The receptor was derived from an adult with an advanced solid tumor such as melanoma, head and neck, liver or kidney cancer. The CDR3 loop is CASSLWDRNQPQHF. The CDR3 region has the DNA TGTGCCAGCAGCTTATGGGACAGGAATCAGCCCCAGCATTTT.